These 4 T cell receptor beta chains share one sample of origin, sequenced in a study of type 1 and type 2 diabetes patients. PCR was run on genomic DNA. Amplification of the beta chain CDR3 used 30 forward and 13 reverse multiplex primers. TCRdb called the multiplex PCR reads again in MiXCR, with one record for every CDR3 protein. The sample consists of under 300,000 distinct CDR3 sequences, around 50% of them appearing once. Specimen: peripheral blood mononuclear cells (PBMCs). The source is a man between 18 and 29 years old with type 2 diabetes.

The chain couples TRBV7-8 to TRBJ2-3; D remains ambiguous. CDR3 length equals 13 residues. CDR1 and CDR2 from the germline V gene are SGHVS and FQNEAQ. The V gene lost 4 bases and the J gene lost 9 bases, with 14 bases spanning the gap. The CDR3 protein is CASSSLAVGTQYF. CDR3 nucleotide sequence: TGTGCCAGCAGCTCCCTGGCGGTAGGAACGCAGTATTTT.

This clonotype was detected a few times. The rearrangement links TRBV5-1 to TRBJ2-2, with D hard to call. CDR3 length: 13 amino acids. Germline V CDR1 and CDR2: SGHRS, YFSETQ. V gave up 2 bases and J gave up 4 bases, with 6 bases separating them. CDR3 loop: CASSFRFTGELFF. The CDR3 region has the DNA TGCGCCAGCAGCTTCAGATTCACCGGGGAGCTGTTTTTT.

This clonotype was observed a single time. The chain recombines TRBV29-1 with TRBJ2-1; TRBD2 matches at 14 bases. The V gene end was trimmed by 7 bases and the J gene end by 1 base; junction bases not matched to a gene: 18. The germline V gene encodes CDR1 SQVTM and CDR2 ANQGSEA. The CDR3 contains 20 residues. The CDR3 sequence: CSGTGVGLAGVKGSYNEQFF. CDR3 coding DNA: TGCAGCGGCACCGGAGTGGGACTAGCGGGAGTAAAGGGGTCCTACAATGAGCAGTTCTTC.

The chain is built from TRBV7-2 and TRBJ2-3; 12 positions match TRBD2. CDR3 size: 16 residues. Per germline, CDR1 SGHTA and CDR2 FQGNSA. With V trimmed by 4 bases and J by 5 bases, 7 bases remained unmatched. The CDR3 region has the DNA TGTGCCAGCAGCTCAAGACTAGCGGGGGTCCAAGATACGCAGTATTTT. It specifies CASSSRLAGVQDTQYF.